Following are 30 T cell receptor beta chains from one sample sequenced in a study of CD8 T cells in Susac syndrome. When the RNA was reverse transcribed, random hexamers were used with an input of about 0.5 to 1 ug. TCRdb reanalysed the immunoSEQ multiplex PCR reads using MiXCR and keeps one entry per CDR3 protein. Of some 300,000 distinct CDR3 sequences in the sample, 80% to 90% were seen once. Specimen: CD8+ T cells from PBMCs. These receptors all come from a human donor with multiple sclerosis.

The chain links TRBV29-1 to TRBJ2-4, with 7 bases fitting TRBD1. Trimming cost V 0 bases and J 7 bases; bases outside gene matches: 12. CDR1 SQVTM and CDR2 ANQGSEA come from the germline V gene. This CDR3 spans 16 amino acids. CDR3 sequence (DNA): TGCAGCGTTGAAGATCGAGGTGAGGGGGCAAGCAACATTCAGTACTTC. Its protein product is CSVEDRGEGASNIQYF.

The chain recombines TRBV5-5 with TRBJ2-2, with 9 bases identical to TRBD2. The CDR3 consists of 16 residues. CDR1 SGHKS and CDR2 YYEKEE come from the germline V gene (reference sequence). The V and J ends lost 4 bases and 1 base, in that order; junction bases with no gene match: 5. CDR3 DNA sequence: TGTGCCAGCAGCACCTGGACTAGCGTGAACACCGGGGAGCTGTTTTTT. It encodes CASSTWTSVNTGELFF. Complete variable domain (other parts from reference TRBV5-5 and TRBJ2-2): DAGVTQSPTHLIKTRGQQVTLRCSPISGHKSVSWYQQVLGQGPQFIFQYYEKEERGRGNFPDRFSARQFPNYSSELNVNALLLGDSALYLCASSTWTSVNTGELFFGEGSRLTVL.

This chain uses TRBV5-8 with TRBJ2-4; 9 bases fit TRBD1. The V segment lost 4 bases and the J segment 9 bases; nucleotides outside the gene matches: 5. This CDR3 spans 13 amino acids. Germline assignment: CDR1 SGHTS and CDR2 YDEGEE. The CDR3: CASSGGTGSIQYF. The CDR3 DNA follows: TGTGCCAGCAGCGGGGGGACAGGGAGCATTCAGTACTTC.

V usage is TRBV27 and J usage is TRBJ1-2; 12 nucleotides line up with TRBD1. Trimming cost V 3 bases and J 8 bases; bases outside gene matches: 4. Germline V gives CDR1 MNHEY, CDR2 SMNVEV (reference sequence). The CDR3 is 14 amino acids. For the CDR3, the DNA is TGTGCCAGCAGTTTGGGACAGGGGGCCGGCGGCTACACCTTC. Its protein is CASSLGQGAGGYTF.

This chain connects TRBV28 to TRBJ1-6; D gene ambiguous. Trimming cost V 8 bases and J 4 bases, with 12 bases left between them. Per the germline V gene, CDR1 is MDHEN and CDR2 is SYDVKM. The CDR3 spans 14 residues. CDR3 sequence reads: CASAPFPYNSPLHF. The CDR3 DNA follows: TGTGCCAGCGCCCCGTTCCCGTATAATTCACCCCTCCACTTT.

The sample holds one count of this clonotype. CDR3 nucleotides: TGTGCCAGCAGAGGGGAGGCCGCTCAGGGGAAGCAGTACTTC. Translated, it gives CASRGEAAQGKQYF. The chain couples TRBV27 to TRBJ2-7; D possibly uses TRBD1 or TRBD2 (6 bases each). Per germline, CDR1 MNHEY and CDR2 SMNVEV (reference sequence). V lost 6 bases and J lost 8, with 20 bases in between. This CDR3 has 14 residues.

This clonotype was detected only once. V and J are TRBV18 and TRBJ2-7; D possibly corresponds to TRBD1 (5 bases). This CDR3 contains 16 residues. Trimming took 2 bases from V and 2 from J, leaving 16 bases between them. Per germline, CDR1 KGHSH and CDR2 LQKENI. CDR3 sequence reads: CASSPSDSPIPYEQYF. The CDR3 DNA sequence: TGTGCCAGCTCACCATCTGACAGCCCGATACCCTACGAGCAGTACTTC.

J is TRBJ1-6 and V is TRBV28, with D unclear. CDR3 size: 12 residues. V lost 11 bases and J 10 bases, leaving 15 bases between the germline ends. CDR1 is MDHEN, CDR2 SYDVKM, per germline. This chain's CDR3 is CAHNKGSSPLHF. DNA for the CDR3: TGTGCCCACAACAAAGGAAGCTCACCCCTCCACTTT.

This clonotype was seen once. The chain carries TRBV11-2 and TRBJ2-1; 7 nucleotides agree with TRBD2. Germline V gene lookup returns CDR1 SGHAT and CDR2 FQNNGV. The CDR3 totals 16 residues. The ends lost 5 bases at V and 0 bases at J; junction bases unmatched: 7. The CDR3 bases are TGTGCCAGCAGCCCGACGACTAGCCTCTCCTACAATGAGCAGTTCTTC. Translating gives CASSPTTSLSYNEQFF.

This rearrangement joins TRBV5-1 to TRBJ2-1, with TRBD1 matching 9 bases. The CDR3 runs to 14 residues. Looked up from germline, CDR1 is SGHRS and CDR2 is YFSETQ. With V trimmed by 4 bases and J by 7 bases, 6 bases remained unmatched. Here the CDR3 DNA reads TGCGCCAGCAGCGTGGACAGGGGAAGGAATGAGCAGTTCTTC. Translated: CASSVDRGRNEQFF.

The V gene is TRBV13, the J gene TRBJ1-2; TRBD1 matches 9 bases. Trimming removed 6 bases from V and 4 bases from J; junction bases left unmatched: 6. The CDR3 contains 14 residues. In germline, CDR1 is PRHDT, CDR2 FYEKMQ (reference sequence). The CDR3 DNA reads as TGTGCCAGCAGTTCTGGGACAGGGAGCTATGGCTACACCTTC. This gives the protein CASSSGTGSYGYTF.

This clonotype appeared once. At one of its ends the junction is not consistent with the germline gene, which may arise from a read error. The chain joins TRBV27 to TRBJ2-7; D gene unclear. The germline V gene has CDR1 MNHEY and CDR2 SMNVEV (reference sequence). The CDR3 totals 14 residues. CDR3 sequence (DNA): TGTGCCAGCAGTTTATCAGGCGAGTTGAGAGGCAGGCACTTC. This translates into CASSLSGELRGRHF.

The rearrangement joins TRBV2 to TRBJ2-3; 9 positions agree with TRBD2. CDR1 and CDR2 (germline): SNHLY, FYNNEI. Trimming took 0 bases from V and 5 from J; bases not matched to a gene: 3. CDR3 size: 15 residues. CDR3 nucleotides: TGTGCCAGCAGTGAAGCTCTAGCGGGATTAGATACGCAGTATTTT. Amino acid sequence: CASSEALAGLDTQYF.

The V and J genes are TRBV20-1 and TRBJ2-1, with a weak D call TRBD2 (6 bases). Per the germline V gene, CDR1 is DFQATT and CDR2 is SNEGSKA (reference sequence). The CDR3 sequence is 14 residues long. V dropped 3 bases and J dropped 2 bases, with 11 bases sitting between them. This chain's CDR3 is CSARGLETYNEQFF. The DNA for the CDR3 is TGCAGTGCTAGGGGACTGGAGACCTACAATGAGCAGTTCTTC.

The gene calls are TRBV19 and TRBJ1-2; a weak D match, TRBD1 (5 bases). Deletions cut 6 bases from V and 8 bases from J, with 10 bases between. CDR1 and CDR2 (germline): LNHDA, SQIVND (reference sequence). This CDR3 spans 11 amino acids. The CDR3 sequence: CASREGLGYTF. As DNA, the CDR3 is TGTGCCAGTAGAGAGGGGTTGGGCTACACCTTC.

This chain uses TRBV27 with TRBJ2-1; D is possibly TRBD1 or TRBD2 (6 bases each). CDR1 and CDR2 (germline): MNHEY, SMNVEV (reference sequence). The CDR3 runs 16 residues. Trimming took off 2 bases at V and 6 bases at J, with 17 bases between the two ends. CDR3 in amino acids: CASSLLLAEGVNEQFF. The CDR3 nucleotides are TGTGCCAGCAGTTTACTATTGGCGGAGGGGGTCAATGAGCAGTTCTTC.

This chain connects TRBV6-5 to TRBJ2-7, with D unclear. The CDR3 loop spans 13 amino acids. Looked up from germline, CDR1 is MNHEY and CDR2 is SVGAGI. Trimming stripped 0 bases from V and 3 bases from J, with 6 bases between. Written as DNA, the CDR3 is TGTGCCAGCAGTTACTCGCCTTTCTACGAGCAGTACTTC. This encodes CASSYSPFYEQYF.

The chain carries TRBV7-9 and TRBJ2-5; perhaps TRBD1 as D (5 bases). Germline V gene sequence: CDR1 SEHNR, CDR2 FQNEAQ (reference sequence). V was shortened by 5 bases and J by 1 base, with 14 bases between the two germline ends. The CDR3 has 15 amino acids. The CDR3 DNA reads as TGTGCCAGCAGCCACCGCACAGGTATCCAAGAGACCCAGTACTTC. It specifies CASSHRTGIQETQYF.

A single count supports this clonotype. The chain recombines TRBV7-9 with TRBJ2-5; D is perhaps TRBD2 (5 bases). Looked up from germline, CDR1 is SEHNR and CDR2 is FQNEAQ (reference sequence). CDR3 length: 13 amino acids. Trimming left V 8 bases short and J 4 bases short, with 14 bases between. In nucleotides, the CDR3 is TGTGCCAGCTTATACGTTGAGGGAGAGACCCAGTACTTC. Translation: CASLYVEGETQYF.

The chain joins TRBV20-1 to TRBJ2-7; possibly TRBD2 for D (7 bases). This CDR3 has 16 amino acids. The V and J ends lost 0 bases and 0 bases respectively, with 15 bases between them. From germline, CDR1 is DFQATT and CDR2 SNEGSKA (reference sequence). CDR3 nucleotide sequence: TGCAGTGCTAGAGAGGAGGGGGGGAGGAGCTCCTACGAGCAGTACTTC. Its translation is CSAREEGGRSSYEQYF.

The chain carries TRBV7-9 and TRBJ1-1; 10 positions match TRBD1. This CDR3 has 14 amino acids. Trimming removed 7 bases from V and 3 bases from J; junction bases left unmatched: 5. The germline V gene encodes CDR1 SEHNR and CDR2 FQNEAQ (reference sequence). CDR3 residues: CASIGTGVDTEAFF. The CDR3 DNA is TGTGCCAGCATCGGGACAGGGGTTGACACTGAAGCTTTCTTT.

The chain has TRBV27 and TRBJ1-2; D not certain. This CDR3 is 13 amino acids long. Germline assignment: CDR1 MNHEY and CDR2 SMNVEV (reference sequence). V dropped 4 bases and J dropped 3 bases, with 9 bases sitting between them. The chain's CDR3 is CASSSERHYGYTF. The CDR3 DNA is TGTGCCAGCAGTTCTGAACGGCACTATGGCTACACCTTC.

The V call is TRBV9, the J call TRBJ2-3; tentatively, D is TRBD1 (5 bases). Between the trimmed V and J ends, which lost 1 base and 2 bases, there was a span of 20 bases. CDR1 SGDLS and CDR2 YYNGEE come from the germline V gene. The CDR3 loop spans 18 amino acids. The CDR3 DNA sequence: TGTGCCAGCAGCGTAAACCCTGACGAGGCAGGGTCCACAGATACGCAGTATTTT. Translating it yields CASSVNPDEAGSTDTQYF.

The V call is TRBV7-6, the J call TRBJ2-1; 7 positions match TRBD1. CDR1 and CDR2 (germline): SGHVS, FNYEAQ. This CDR3 is 16 amino acids long. V shed 4 bases, J shed 6 bases, and the junction held 12 bases outside the gene matches. In DNA form, the CDR3 reads TGTGCCAGCAGCTCCCGCCAGGGGGACAGACCCAATGAGCAGTTCTTC. This sequence encodes CASSSRQGDRPNEQFF.

This chain links TRBV25-1 with TRBJ2-1; 12 nucleotides align to TRBD2. Germline assignment: CDR1 MGHDK and CDR2 SYGVNS. V lost 7 bases, J lost 2 bases, and 9 bases stayed unmatched. This CDR3 region has 17 residues. CDR3 protein: CASTRLAGEGTYNEQFF. CDR3 nucleotides: TGTGCCAGCACACGACTAGCGGGAGAAGGGACCTACAATGAGCAGTTCTTC.

J is TRBJ1-5 and V is TRBV15; TRBD1 matches at 7 bases. This CDR3 region has 15 residues. Germline CDR1 and CDR2: LNHNV and YYDKDF (reference sequence). Trimming took 5 bases from V and 4 from J; bases not matched to a gene: 8. The CDR3 loop reads CATSVDYRGNQPQHF. In DNA, the CDR3 is TGTGCCACCAGCGTCGACTACAGGGGAAATCAGCCCCAGCATTTT.

This rearrangement joins TRBV14 to TRBJ2-5; 10 positions match TRBD2. The ends lost 3 bases at V and 1 base at J; junction bases unmatched: 8. This CDR3 is 17 amino acids long. CDR1 is SGHDN and CDR2 is FVKESK in the germline V gene. The CDR3 reads CASSHMRSSGSQETQYF. CDR3 DNA: TGTGCCAGCAGCCATATGCGGTCTAGCGGGAGCCAAGAGACCCAGTACTTC.

V is TRBV28 and J is TRBJ2-2, with 10 positions matching TRBD2. V lost 1 base and J lost 6; bases outside the gene matches: 2. This CDR3 comprises 15 residues. Germline values: CDR1 MDHEN, CDR2 SYDVKM. CDR3 sequence: CASSLSLAGAGELFF. The CDR3 DNA reads TGTGCCAGCAGTTTATCCCTAGCGGGAGCCGGGGAGCTGTTTTTT.

The CDR3 spells CASSSYGTSGSYNEQFF. Written as DNA, the CDR3 is TGTGCCAGCAGCTCATACGGGACTAGCGGGAGTTACAATGAGCAGTTCTTC. The rearrangement joins TRBV7-8 to TRBJ2-1; 14 bases map to TRBD2. The junction had 6 bases not matched to a gene; V was cut back by 4 bases and J by 4 bases. Germline V gives CDR1 SGHVS, CDR2 FQNEAQ. This CDR3 spans 17 amino acids.

The V gene is TRBV5-1, the J gene TRBJ2-7; 8 bases line up with TRBD2. CDR1 and CDR2 (germline): SGHRS, YFSETQ. The trim removed 0 bases at V and 1 base at J, leaving 3 bases unmatched. The CDR3 length is 15 residues. CDR3 nucleotide sequence: TGCGCCAGCAGCTTGGGGGCTAGCGGGTCCTACGAGCAGTACTTC. Its protein product is CASSLGASGSYEQYF.